This T cell receptor beta chain was sequenced in a study of OX40 agonist ivuxolimab in advanced cancers. Notes on the study in general: Antigen specificity remained undetermined for the expanded peripheral T cells. Relative to CD4+, CD8+ T cells held more expanded clones on average. Some patients who did not respond also had low normalized T-cell clonal expansion.

The protocol was immunoSEQ multiplex PCR, while the TCRdb copy is restricted to in-frame clones and leaves out a portion. The sample shows fewer than 90,000 clones, around 90% of them seen only once. Concerning this clone itself: Its antigen is unknown.

Material: CD4+ or CD8+ T cells sorted from blood, obtained in a trial of the OX40 agonist ivuxolimab. This TCR was recovered from an adult with an advanced solid tumor such as melanoma, head and neck, liver or kidney cancer.

For the CDR3, the DNA is TGTGCCAGCAGCCTGACTAGTTTCAATGAGCAGTTCTTC. Protein sequence: CASSLTSFNEQFF. The chain links TRBV11-2 to TRBJ2-1; possibly TRBD2 for D (6 bases). CDR1 SGHAT and CDR2 FQNNGV come from the germline V gene. The CDR3 sequence is 13 residues long. V lost 5 bases and J lost 6, with 11 bases in between.